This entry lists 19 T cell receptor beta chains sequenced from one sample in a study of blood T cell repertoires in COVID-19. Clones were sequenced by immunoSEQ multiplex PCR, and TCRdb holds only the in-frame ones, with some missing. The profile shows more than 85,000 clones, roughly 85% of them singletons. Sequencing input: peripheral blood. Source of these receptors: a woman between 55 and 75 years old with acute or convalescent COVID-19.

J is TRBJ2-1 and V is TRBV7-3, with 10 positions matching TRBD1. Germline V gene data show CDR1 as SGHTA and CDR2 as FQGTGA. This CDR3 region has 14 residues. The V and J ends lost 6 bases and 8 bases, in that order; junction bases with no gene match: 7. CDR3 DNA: TGTGCCAGCAGTCCCGGGACAGGGGACTATGAGCAGTTCTTC. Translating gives CASSPGTGDYEQFF. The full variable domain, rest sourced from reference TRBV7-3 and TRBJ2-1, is GAGVSQTPSNKVTEKGKYVELRCDPISGHTALYWYRQSLGQGPEFLIYFQGTGAADDSGLPNDRFFAVRPEGSVSTLKIQRTERGDSAVYLCASSPGTGDYEQFFGPGTRLTVL.

The chain's CDR3 is CASSSHAGVWQGGDYGYTF. For the CDR3, the DNA is TGTGCCAGTAGTAGTCATGCCGGGGTTTGGCAAGGGGGCGATTATGGCTACACCTTC. The chain joins TRBV19 to TRBJ1-2; 7 bases fit TRBD1. This CDR3 region has 19 residues. In germline, CDR1 is LNHDA, CDR2 SQIVND (reference sequence). V was pared by 4 bases and J by 5 bases, with 22 bases of the junction left unmatched.

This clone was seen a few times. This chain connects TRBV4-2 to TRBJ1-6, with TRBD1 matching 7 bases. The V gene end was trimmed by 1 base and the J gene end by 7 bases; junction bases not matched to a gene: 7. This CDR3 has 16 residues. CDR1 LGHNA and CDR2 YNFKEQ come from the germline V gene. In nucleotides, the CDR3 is TGTGCCAGCAGCCAAGGCCAGGGGGAAGAGAATTCACCCCTCCACTTT. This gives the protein CASSQGQGEENSPLHF.

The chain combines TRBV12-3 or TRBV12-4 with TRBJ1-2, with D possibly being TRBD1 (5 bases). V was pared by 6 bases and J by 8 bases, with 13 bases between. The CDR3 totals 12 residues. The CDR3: CASSLPGIGYTF. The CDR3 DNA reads TGTGCCAGCAGCCTCCCAGGGATCGGCTACACCTTC.

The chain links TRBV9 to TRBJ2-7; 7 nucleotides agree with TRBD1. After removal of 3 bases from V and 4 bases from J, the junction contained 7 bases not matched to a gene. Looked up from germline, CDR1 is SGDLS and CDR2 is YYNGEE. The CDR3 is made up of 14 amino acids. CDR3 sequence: CASSEGAVGYEQYF. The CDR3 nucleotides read TGTGCCAGCAGCGAGGGGGCGGTCGGTTACGAGCAGTACTTC. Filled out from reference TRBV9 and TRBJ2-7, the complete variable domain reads DSGVTQTPKHLITATGQRVTLRCSPRSGDLSVYWYQQSLDQGLQFLIQYYNGEERAKGNILERFSAQQFPDLHSELNLSSLELGDSALYFCASSEGAVGYEQYFGPGTRLTVT.

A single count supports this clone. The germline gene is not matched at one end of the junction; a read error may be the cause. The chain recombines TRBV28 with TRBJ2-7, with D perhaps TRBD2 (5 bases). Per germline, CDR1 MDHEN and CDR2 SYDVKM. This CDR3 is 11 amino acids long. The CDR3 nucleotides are TGTGCCAGCAGTTCAACTAGACAAGTTAACTTC. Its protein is CASSSTRQVNF.

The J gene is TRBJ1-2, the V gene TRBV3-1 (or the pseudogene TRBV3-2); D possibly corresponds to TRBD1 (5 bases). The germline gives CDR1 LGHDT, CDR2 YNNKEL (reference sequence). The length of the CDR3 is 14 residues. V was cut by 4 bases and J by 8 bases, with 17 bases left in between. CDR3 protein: CASSLLAGEGGYTF. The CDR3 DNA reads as TGTGCCAGCAGCCTCCTTGCGGGGGAGGGAGGCTACACCTTC.

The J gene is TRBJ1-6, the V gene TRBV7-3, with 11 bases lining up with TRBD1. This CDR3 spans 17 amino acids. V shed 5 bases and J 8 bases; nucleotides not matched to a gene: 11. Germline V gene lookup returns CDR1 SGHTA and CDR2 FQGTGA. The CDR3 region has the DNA TGTGCCAGCAGCCCCCAGCCCCCGGGACAGGGGGATTCACCCCTCCACTTT. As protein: CASSPQPPGQGDSPLHF. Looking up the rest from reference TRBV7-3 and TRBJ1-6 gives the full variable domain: GAGVSQTPSNKVTEKGKYVELRCDPISGHTALYWYRQSLGQGPEFLIYFQGTGAADDSGLPNDRFFAVRPEGSVSTLKIQRTERGDSAVYLCASSPQPPGQGDSPLHFGNGTRLTVT.

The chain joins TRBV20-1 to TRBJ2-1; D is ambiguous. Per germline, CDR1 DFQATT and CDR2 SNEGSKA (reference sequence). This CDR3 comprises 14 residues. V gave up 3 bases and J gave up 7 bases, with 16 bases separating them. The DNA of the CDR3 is TGCAGTGCTAGTTATCTAGGTCTCAGAAATGAGCAGTTCTTC. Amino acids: CSASYLGLRNEQFF.

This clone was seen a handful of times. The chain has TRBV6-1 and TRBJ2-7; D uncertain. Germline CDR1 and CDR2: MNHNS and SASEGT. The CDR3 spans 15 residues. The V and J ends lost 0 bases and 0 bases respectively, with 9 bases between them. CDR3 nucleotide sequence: TGTGCCAGCAGTGAAGCGCGGCAGCTCTCCTACGAGCAGTACTTC. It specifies CASSEARQLSYEQYF.

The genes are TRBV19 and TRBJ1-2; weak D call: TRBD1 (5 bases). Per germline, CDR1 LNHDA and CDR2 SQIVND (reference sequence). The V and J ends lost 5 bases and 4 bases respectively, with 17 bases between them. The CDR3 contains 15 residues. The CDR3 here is CASSDKGLSGYGYTF. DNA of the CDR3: TGTGCCAGTAGTGACAAGGGACTTTCTGGCTATGGCTACACCTTC. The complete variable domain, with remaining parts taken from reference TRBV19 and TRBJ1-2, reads DGGITQSPKYLFRKEGQNVTLSCEQNLNHDAMYWYRQDPGQGLRLIYYSQIVNDFQKGDIAEGYSVSREKKESFPLTVTSAQKNPTAFYLCASSDKGLSGYGYTFGSGTRLTVV.

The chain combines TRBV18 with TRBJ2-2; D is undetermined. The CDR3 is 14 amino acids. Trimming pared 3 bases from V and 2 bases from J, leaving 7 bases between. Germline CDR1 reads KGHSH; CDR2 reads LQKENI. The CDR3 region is CASSPDINTGELFF. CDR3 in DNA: TGTGCCAGCTCACCCGACATTAACACCGGGGAGCTGTTTTTT.

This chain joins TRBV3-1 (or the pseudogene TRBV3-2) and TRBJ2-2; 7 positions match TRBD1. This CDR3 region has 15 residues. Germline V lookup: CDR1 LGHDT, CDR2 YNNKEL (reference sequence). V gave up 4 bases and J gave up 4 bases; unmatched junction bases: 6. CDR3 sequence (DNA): TGTGCCAGCAGCCTTGGACAGGCTACCACCGGGGAGCTGTTTTTT. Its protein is CASSLGQATTGELFF.

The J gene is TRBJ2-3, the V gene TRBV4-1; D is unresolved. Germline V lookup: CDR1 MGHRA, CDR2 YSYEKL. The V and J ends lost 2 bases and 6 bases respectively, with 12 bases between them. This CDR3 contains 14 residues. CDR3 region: CASSQPLRPDTQYF. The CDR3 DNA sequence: TGCGCCAGCAGCCAACCGTTGCGCCCGGATACGCAGTATTTT.

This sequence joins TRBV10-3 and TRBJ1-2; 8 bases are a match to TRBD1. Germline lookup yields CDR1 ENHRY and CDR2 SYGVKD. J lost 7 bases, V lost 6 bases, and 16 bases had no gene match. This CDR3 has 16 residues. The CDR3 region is CAISVKTGANLSGYTF. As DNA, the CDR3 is TGTGCCATCAGCGTTAAGACAGGGGCGAACCTCTCTGGCTACACCTTC.

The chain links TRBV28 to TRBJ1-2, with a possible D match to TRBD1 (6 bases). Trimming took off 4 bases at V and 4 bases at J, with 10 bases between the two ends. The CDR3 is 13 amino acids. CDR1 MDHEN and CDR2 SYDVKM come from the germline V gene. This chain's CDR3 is CASSWGQGYGYTF. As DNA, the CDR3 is TGTGCCAGCAGTTGGGGGCAGGGCTATGGCTACACCTTC.

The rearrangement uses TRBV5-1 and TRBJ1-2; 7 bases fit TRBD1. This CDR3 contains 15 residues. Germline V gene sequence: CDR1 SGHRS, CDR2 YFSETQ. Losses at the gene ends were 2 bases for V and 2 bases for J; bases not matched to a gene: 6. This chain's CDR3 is CASSLTGVPNYGYTF. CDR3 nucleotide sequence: TGCGCCAGCAGCTTAACAGGGGTCCCAAACTATGGCTACACCTTC.

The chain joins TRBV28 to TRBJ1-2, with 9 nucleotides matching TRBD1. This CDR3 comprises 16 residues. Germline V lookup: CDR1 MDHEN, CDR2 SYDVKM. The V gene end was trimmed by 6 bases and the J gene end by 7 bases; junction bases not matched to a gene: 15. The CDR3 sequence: CASSETGGPRGLGYTF. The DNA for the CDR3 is TGTGCCAGCAGCGAAACAGGGGGCCCACGAGGGCTTGGCTACACCTTC.

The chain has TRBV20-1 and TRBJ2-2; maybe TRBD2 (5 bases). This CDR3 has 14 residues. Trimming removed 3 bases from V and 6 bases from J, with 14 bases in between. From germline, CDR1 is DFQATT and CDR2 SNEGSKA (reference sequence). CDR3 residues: CSASDLGGPGELFF. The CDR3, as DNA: TGCAGTGCTAGTGACCTTGGCGGGCCCGGGGAGCTGTTTTTT.